Here is one TCR beta chain with its context. The antigen remains unidentified. No infections or other immune events were documented during collection. The data originate from a study of identifying expanded T cells in peripheral blood. Study-level points and caveats: Over two and four weeks, about 17 and 20 clones changed, versus 1.2 between replicates. Across healthy donors, higher total template counts meant significantly greater roughly two-week count variance.

Clones were sequenced by immunoSEQ multiplex PCR, and TCRdb holds only the in-frame ones, with some missing. The sample contains 100,000 to 150,000 clones, about four fifths of which appear only once. The CDR3 consists of 13 residues. CDR1 is SNHLY and CDR2 is FYNNEI in the germline V gene. Trimming left V 7 bases short and J 4 bases short, with 14 bases between. The material sequenced was blood. V usage is TRBV2 and J usage is TRBJ2-7; D unclear. This receptor was identified in a person aged 18 to 70 in good health. CDR3: CASKTFTRYEQYF. The CDR3 bases are TGTGCCAGCAAGACCTTTACTCGGTACGAGCAGTACTTC. Full variable domain (missing parts from reference TRBV2 and TRBJ2-7): EPEVTQTPSHQVTQMGQEVILRCVPISNHLYFYWYRQILGQKVEFLVSFYNNEISEKSEIFDDQFSVERPDGSNFTLKIRSTKLEDSAMYFCASKTFTRYEQYFGPGTRLTVT.